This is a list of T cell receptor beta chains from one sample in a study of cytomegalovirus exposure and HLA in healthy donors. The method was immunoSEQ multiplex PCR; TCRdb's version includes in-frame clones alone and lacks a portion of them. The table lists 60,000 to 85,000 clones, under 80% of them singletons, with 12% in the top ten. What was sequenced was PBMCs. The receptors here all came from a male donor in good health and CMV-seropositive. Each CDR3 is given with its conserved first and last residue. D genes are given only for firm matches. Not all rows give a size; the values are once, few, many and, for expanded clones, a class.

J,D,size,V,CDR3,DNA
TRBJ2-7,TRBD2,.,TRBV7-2,CASSLRSSGGQLEQYF,TGTGCCAGCAGCCTACGTAGCAGCGGGGGGCAGCTCGAGCAGTACTTC
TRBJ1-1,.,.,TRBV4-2,CASSRRGMNTEAFF,TGTGCCAGCAGCCGCCGGGGAATGAACACTGAAGCTTTCTTT
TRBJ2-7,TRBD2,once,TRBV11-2,CASRPIAGGDSYEQYF,TGTGCCAGCAGACCCATAGCGGGGGGCGACTCCTACGAGCAGTACTTC
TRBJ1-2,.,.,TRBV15,CATSPRSGANYGYTF,TGTGCCACCAGCCCCCGCTCGGGGGCTAACTATGGCTACACCTTC
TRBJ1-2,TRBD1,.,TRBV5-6,CASSLSTPGDRHYGYTF,TGTGCCAGCAGCTTGTCGACCCCGGGGGACAGACACTATGGCTACACCTTC
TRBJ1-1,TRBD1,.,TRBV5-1,CASSLDRLSDRHAFF,TGCGCCAGCAGCTTGGACCGGTTGTCGGACAGGCATGCTTTCTTT
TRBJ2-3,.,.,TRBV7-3,CASSLGGRFTDTQYF,TGTGCCAGCAGCTTAGGAGGCAGGTTCACAGATACGCAGTATTTT
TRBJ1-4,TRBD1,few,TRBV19,CASSVNGQGGGRGKLFF,TGTGCCAGTAGTGTTAACGGACAGGGGGGGGGAAGAGGAAAACTGTTTTTT
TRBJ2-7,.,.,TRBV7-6,CASSLGQVYEQYF,TGTGCCAGCAGCTTAGGACAGGTTTACGAGCAGTACTTC
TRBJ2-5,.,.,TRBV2,CASSEIQQETQYF,TGTGCCAGCAGTGAAATACAGCAAGAGACCCAGTACTTC
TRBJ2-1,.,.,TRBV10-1,CASSEWTSKRNEQFF,TGCGCCAGCAGTGAGTGGACATCAAAAAGGAATGAGCAGTTCTTC
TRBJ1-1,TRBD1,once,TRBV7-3,CASSFGQGTEAFF,TGTGCCAGCAGTTTCGGACAGGGCACTGAAGCTTTCTTT
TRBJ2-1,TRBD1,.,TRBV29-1,CSVGTGGYNEQFF,TGCAGCGTCGGGACAGGGGGATACAATGAGCAGTTCTTC
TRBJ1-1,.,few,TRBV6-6,CASSYIRGGSGAFF,TGTGCCAGCAGTTACATACGAGGAGGGTCTGGAGCTTTCTTT
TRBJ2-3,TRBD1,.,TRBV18,CASSDDRGGDTQYF,TGTGCCAGCTCAGATGACAGGGGTGGAGATACGCAGTATTTT
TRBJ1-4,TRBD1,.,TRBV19,CASSTTGGTGEKLFF,TGTGCCAGTAGTACCACAGGGGGCACCGGAGAAAAACTGTTTTTT